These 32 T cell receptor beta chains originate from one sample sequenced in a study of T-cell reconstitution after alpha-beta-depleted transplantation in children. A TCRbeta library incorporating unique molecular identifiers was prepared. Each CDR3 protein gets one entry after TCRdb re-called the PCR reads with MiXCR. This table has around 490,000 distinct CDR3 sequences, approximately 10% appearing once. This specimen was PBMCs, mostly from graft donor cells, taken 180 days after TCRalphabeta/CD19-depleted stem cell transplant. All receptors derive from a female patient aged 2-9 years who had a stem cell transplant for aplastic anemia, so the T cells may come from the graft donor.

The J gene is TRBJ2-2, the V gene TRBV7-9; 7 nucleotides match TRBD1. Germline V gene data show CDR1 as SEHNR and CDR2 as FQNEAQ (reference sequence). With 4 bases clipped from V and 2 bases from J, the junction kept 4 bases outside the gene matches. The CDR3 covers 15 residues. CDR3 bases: TGTGCCAGCAGCTCCGGGACAGATAACACCGGGGAGCTGTTTTTT. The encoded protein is CASSSGTDNTGELFF.

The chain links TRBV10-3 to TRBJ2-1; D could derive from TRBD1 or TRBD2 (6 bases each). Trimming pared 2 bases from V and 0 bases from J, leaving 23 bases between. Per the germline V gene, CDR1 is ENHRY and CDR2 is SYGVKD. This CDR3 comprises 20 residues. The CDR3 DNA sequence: TGTGCCATCAGTGAGCCGGGGGACACCGACGCGATGAACTCCTACAATGAGCAGTTCTTC. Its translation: CAISEPGDTDAMNSYNEQFF.

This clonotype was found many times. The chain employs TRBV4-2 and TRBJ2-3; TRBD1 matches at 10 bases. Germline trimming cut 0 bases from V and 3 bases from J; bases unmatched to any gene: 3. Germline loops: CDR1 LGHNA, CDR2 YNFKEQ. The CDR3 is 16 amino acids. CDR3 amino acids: CASSQDGTGVTDTQYF. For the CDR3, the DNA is TGTGCCAGCAGCCAAGATGGGACAGGGGTGACAGATACGCAGTATTTT.

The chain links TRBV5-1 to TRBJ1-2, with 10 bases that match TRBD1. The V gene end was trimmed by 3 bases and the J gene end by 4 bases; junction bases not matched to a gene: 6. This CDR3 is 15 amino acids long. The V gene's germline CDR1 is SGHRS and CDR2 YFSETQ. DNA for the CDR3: TGCGCCAGCAGCTACCGGGACAGGGGCCCCTATGGCTACACCTTC. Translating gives CASSYRDRGPYGYTF.

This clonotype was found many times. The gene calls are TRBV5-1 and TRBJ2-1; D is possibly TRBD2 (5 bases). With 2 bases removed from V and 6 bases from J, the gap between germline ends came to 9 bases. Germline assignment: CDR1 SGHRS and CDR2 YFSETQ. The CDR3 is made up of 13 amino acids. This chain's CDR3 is CASSFPGVNEQFF. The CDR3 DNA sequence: TGCGCCAGCAGCTTCCCCGGGGTCAATGAGCAGTTCTTC.

The DNA of the CDR3 is TGCGCCAGCAGCTTAGGGACACTTAACTATGGCTACACCTTC. Its translation is CASSLGTLNYGYTF. The chain links TRBV5-1 to TRBJ1-2, with TRBD1 as a possible D gene (6 bases). Germline V lookup: CDR1 SGHRS, CDR2 YFSETQ. CDR3 size: 14 residues. Trimming shortened V by 2 bases and J by 1 base, and 9 bases separated the two germline ends. The full variable domain, rest sourced from reference TRBV5-1 and TRBJ1-2, is KAGVTQTPRYLIKTRGQQVTLSCSPISGHRSVSWYQQTPGQGLQFLFEYFSETQRNKGNFPGRFSGRQFSNSRSEMNVSTLELGDSALYLCASSLGTLNYGYTFGSGTRLTVV.

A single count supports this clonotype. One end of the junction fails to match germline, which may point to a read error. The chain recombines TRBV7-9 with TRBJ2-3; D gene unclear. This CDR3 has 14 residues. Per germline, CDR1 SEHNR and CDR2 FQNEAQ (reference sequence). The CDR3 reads CASSFWPRNDTQFF. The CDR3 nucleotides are TGTGCCAGCAGCTTCTGGCCCCGGAACGATACGCAGTTTTTT. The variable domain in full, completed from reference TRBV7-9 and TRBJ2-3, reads DTGVSQNPRHKITKRGQNVTFRCDPISEHNRLYWYRQTLGQGPEFLTYFQNEAQLEKSRLLSDRFSAERPKGSFSTLEIQRTEQGDSAMYLCASSFWPRNDTQFFGPGTRLTVL.

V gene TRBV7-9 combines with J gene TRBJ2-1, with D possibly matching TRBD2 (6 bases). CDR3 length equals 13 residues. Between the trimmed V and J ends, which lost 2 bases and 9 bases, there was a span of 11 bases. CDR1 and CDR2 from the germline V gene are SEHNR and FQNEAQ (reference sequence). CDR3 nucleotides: TGTGCCAGCAGCTTACCGCGGGACCCTGAGCAGTTCTTC. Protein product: CASSLPRDPEQFF.

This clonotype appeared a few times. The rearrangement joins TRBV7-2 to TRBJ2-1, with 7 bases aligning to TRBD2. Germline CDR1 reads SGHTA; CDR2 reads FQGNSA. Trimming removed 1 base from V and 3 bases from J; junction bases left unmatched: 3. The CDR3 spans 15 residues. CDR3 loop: CASSLGLALYNEQFF. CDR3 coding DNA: TGTGCCAGCAGCTTAGGACTAGCTCTCTACAATGAGCAGTTCTTC.

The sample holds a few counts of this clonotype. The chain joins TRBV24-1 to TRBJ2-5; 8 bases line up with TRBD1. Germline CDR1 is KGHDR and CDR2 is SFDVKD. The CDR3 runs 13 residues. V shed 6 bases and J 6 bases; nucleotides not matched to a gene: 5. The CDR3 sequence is CATSRTGWKTQYF. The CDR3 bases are TGTGCCACCAGTCGGACAGGGTGGAAGACCCAGTACTTC.

The CDR3 is CASRPKSSYEQYF. In nucleotides, the CDR3 is TGTGCCAGCAGGCCGAAGAGCTCCTACGAGCAGTACTTC. The rearrangement uses TRBV6-4 and TRBJ2-7; D ambiguous. The V gene's germline CDR1 is MRHNA and CDR2 SNTAGT. The CDR3 extends over 13 amino acids. V was clipped by 6 bases and J by 0 bases, with 9 bases between them.

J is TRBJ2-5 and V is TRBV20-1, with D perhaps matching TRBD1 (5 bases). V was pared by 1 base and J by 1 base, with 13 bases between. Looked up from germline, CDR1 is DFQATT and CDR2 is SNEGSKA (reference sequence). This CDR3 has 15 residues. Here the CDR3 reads CSARASKQGQETQYF. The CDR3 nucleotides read TGCAGTGCTAGAGCCTCAAAGCAGGGCCAAGAGACCCAGTACTTC.

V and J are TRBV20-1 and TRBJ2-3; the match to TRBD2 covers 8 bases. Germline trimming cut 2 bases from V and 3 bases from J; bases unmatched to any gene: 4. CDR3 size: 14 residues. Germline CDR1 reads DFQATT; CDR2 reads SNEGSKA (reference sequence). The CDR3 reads CSARKTSVTDTQYF. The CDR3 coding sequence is TGCAGTGCTAGAAAGACTAGCGTGACAGATACGCAGTATTTT.

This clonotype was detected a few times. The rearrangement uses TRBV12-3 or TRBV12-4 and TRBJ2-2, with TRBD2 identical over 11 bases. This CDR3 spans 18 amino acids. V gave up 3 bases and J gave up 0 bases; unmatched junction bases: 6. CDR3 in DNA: TGTGCCAGCAGTTTCAGACTAGCGGGGCTAACGAACACCGGGGAGCTGTTTTTT. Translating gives CASSFRLAGLTNTGELFF.

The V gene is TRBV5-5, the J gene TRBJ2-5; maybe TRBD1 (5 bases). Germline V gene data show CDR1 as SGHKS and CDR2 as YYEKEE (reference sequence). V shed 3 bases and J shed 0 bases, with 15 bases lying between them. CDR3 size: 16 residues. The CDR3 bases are TGTGCCAGCAGCTCGTCCCTGACAGTGTACCAAGAGACCCAGTACTTC. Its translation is CASSSSLTVYQETQYF.

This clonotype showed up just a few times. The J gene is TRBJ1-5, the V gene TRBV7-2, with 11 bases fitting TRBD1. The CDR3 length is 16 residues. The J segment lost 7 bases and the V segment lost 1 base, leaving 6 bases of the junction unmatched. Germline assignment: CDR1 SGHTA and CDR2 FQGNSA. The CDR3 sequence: CASSLGTGGARQPQHF. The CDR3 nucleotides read TGTGCCAGCAGCTTAGGGACAGGGGGCGCGCGGCAGCCCCAGCATTTT.

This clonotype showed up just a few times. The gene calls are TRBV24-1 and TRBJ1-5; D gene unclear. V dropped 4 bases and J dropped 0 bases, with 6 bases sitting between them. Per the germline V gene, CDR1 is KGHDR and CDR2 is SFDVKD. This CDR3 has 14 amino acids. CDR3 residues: CATSDEYSNQPQHF. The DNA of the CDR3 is TGTGCCACCAGTGACGAGTATAGCAATCAGCCCCAGCATTTT.

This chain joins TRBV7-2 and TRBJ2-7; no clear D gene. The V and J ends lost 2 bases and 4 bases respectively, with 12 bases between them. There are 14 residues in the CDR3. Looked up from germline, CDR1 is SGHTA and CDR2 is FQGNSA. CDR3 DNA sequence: TGTGCCAGCAGCTTACCGGGCCGGCCTTACGAGCAGTACTTC. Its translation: CASSLPGRPYEQYF.

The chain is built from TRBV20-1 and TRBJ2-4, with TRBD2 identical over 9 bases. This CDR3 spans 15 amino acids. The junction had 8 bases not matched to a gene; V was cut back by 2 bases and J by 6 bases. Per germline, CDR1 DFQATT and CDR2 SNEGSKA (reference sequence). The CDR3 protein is CSARSPWREGNIQYF. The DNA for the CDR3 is TGCAGTGCTAGATCCCCGTGGCGGGAGGGAAACATTCAGTACTTC.

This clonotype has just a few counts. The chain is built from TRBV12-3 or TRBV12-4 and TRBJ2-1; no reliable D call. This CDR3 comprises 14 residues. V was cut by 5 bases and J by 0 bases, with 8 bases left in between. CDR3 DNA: TGTGCCAGCAGTAAGTTCCGCTCCTACAATGAGCAGTTCTTC. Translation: CASSKFRSYNEQFF.

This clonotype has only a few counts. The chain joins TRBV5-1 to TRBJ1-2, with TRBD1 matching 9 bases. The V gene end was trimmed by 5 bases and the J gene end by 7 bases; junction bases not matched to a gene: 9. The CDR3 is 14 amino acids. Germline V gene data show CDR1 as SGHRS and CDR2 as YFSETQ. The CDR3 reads CASRQQGANLGYTF. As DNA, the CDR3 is TGCGCCAGCAGACAACAGGGGGCAAACCTTGGCTACACCTTC.

DNA for the CDR3: TGCAGTGCTAGAGACCCCGGGACAGGGGGCACCGGGGAGCTGTTTTTT. Translated: CSARDPGTGGTGELFF. The chain joins TRBV20-1 to TRBJ2-2; TRBD1 agrees at 11 bases. This CDR3 region has 16 residues. V was clipped by 0 bases and J by 4 bases; unmatched bases: 4. Germline lookup yields CDR1 DFQATT and CDR2 SNEGSKA (reference sequence).

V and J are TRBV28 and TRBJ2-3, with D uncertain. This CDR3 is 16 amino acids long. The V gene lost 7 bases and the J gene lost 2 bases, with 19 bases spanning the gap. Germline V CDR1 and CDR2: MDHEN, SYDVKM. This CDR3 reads CASKIDGSLSTDTQYF. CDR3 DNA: TGTGCCAGCAAGATTGACGGATCCCTCTCCACAGATACGCAGTATTTT.

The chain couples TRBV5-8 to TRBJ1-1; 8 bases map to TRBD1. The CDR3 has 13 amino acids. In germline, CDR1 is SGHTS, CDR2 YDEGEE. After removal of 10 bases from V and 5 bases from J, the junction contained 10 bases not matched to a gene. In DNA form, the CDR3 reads TGTGCCGACGAGGACAGGGAGGGGACTGAAGCTTTCTTT. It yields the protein CADEDREGTEAFF.

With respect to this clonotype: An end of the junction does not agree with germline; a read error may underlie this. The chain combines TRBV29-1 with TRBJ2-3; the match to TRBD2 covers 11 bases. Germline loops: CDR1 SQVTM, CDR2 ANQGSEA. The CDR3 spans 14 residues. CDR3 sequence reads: CSVGVAGGPDTHYF. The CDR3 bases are TGCAGCGTTGGGGTAGCGGGAGGGCCAGATACGCACTATTTT.

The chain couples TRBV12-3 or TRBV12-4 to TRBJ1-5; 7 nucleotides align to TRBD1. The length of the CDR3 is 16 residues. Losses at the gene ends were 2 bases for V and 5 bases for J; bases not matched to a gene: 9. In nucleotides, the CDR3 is TGTGCCAGCAGTTTATGGTTGACAGGGAGTCATCAGCCCCAGCATTTT. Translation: CASSLWLTGSHQPQHF.

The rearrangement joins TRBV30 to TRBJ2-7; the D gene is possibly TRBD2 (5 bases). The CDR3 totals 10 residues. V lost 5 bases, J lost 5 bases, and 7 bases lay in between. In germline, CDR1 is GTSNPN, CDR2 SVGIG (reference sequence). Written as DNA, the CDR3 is TGTGCCTGGGGGGAGAACGAGCAGTACTTC. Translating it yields CAWGENEQYF.

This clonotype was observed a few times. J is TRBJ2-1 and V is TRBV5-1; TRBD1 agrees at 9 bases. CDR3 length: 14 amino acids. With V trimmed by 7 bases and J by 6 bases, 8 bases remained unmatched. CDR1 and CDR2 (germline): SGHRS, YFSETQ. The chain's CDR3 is CASRPGDRVNEQFF. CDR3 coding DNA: TGCGCCAGCCGACCCGGGGACAGGGTCAATGAGCAGTTCTTC. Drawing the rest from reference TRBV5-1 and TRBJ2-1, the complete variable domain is KAGVTQTPRYLIKTRGQQVTLSCSPISGHRSVSWYQQTPGQGLQFLFEYFSETQRNKGNFPGRFSGRQFSNSRSEMNVSTLELGDSALYLCASRPGDRVNEQFFGPGTRLTVL.

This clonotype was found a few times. CDR3 sequence reads: CAISESTGETQYF. DNA for the CDR3: TGTGCCATCAGTGAGTCAACGGGAGAGACCCAGTACTTC. The V call is TRBV10-3, the J call TRBJ2-5; D is ambiguous. This CDR3 has 13 residues. The germline V gene has CDR1 ENHRY and CDR2 SYGVKD. V dropped 0 bases and J dropped 4 bases, with 6 bases sitting between them.

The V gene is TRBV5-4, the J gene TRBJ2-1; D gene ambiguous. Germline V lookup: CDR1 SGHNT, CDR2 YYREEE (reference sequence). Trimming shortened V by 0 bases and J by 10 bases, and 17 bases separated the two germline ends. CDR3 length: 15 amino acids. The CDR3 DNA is TGTGCCAGCAGCTTGGCTGGAGATCGGCCAGCAGAGCAGTTCTTC. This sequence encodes CASSLAGDRPAEQFF.

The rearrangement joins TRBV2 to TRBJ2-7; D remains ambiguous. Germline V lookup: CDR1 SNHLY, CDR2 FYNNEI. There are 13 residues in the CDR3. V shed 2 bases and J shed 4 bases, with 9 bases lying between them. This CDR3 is CASSELGRYEQYF. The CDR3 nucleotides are TGTGCCAGCAGTGAACTCGGCAGGTACGAGCAGTACTTC.

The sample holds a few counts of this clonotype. DNA for the CDR3: TGTGCCAGCAGCTTTCGGACAGAGAACAATGAGCAGTTCTTC. This encodes CASSFRTENNEQFF. The chain couples TRBV5-4 to TRBJ2-1; a weak D match, TRBD1 (6 bases). The CDR3 is 14 amino acids. The ends were cut back, 2 bases at V and 5 bases at J, with 11 bases in the middle. Germline CDR1 and CDR2: SGHNT and YYREEE (reference sequence).